Each of the 21 T cell receptor beta chains below was sequenced from the same sample in a study of blood T cell repertoires in COVID-19. TCRdb's table, derived via immunoSEQ multiplex PCR, lists solely in-frame clones and lacks some. The table has more than 200,000 clones, roughly 83% seen once. Sequencing used peripheral blood. Receptor source: a woman in her seventies with active or convalescent COVID-19.

The chain carries TRBV9 and TRBJ1-1, with 11 bases fitting TRBD1. Germline V gene lookup returns CDR1 SGDLS and CDR2 YYNGEE. The length of the CDR3 is 15 residues. Trimming cost V 4 bases and J 6 bases; bases outside gene matches: 8. CDR3 coding DNA: TGTGCCAGCAGCCCAAGGACAGGGGGCTACCCTGAAGCTTTCTTT. This gives the protein CASSPRTGGYPEAFF.

V gene TRBV5-4 combines with J gene TRBJ2-6; unclear D gene. V lost 0 bases and J 3 bases, leaving 10 bases between the germline ends. The germline V gene encodes CDR1 SGHNT and CDR2 YYREEE (reference sequence). The CDR3 consists of 16 residues. CDR3 nucleotide sequence: TGTGCCAGCAGCTTGGGGTTGGGCTTTGGGGCCAACGTCCTGACTTTC. Residues: CASSLGLGFGANVLTF.

V is TRBV5-1 and J is TRBJ2-2; D unclear. CDR1 and CDR2 (germline): SGHRS, YFSETQ. Trimming left V 2 bases short and J 6 bases short, with 11 bases between. CDR3 length: 14 amino acids. CDR3: CASSFSDSAGELFF. CDR3 in DNA: TGCGCCAGCAGCTTTTCAGACTCTGCCGGGGAGCTGTTTTTT. Using reference TRBV5-1 and TRBJ2-2 for the parts outside the CDR3, the full variable domain is KAGVTQTPRYLIKTRGQQVTLSCSPISGHRSVSWYQQTPGQGLQFLFEYFSETQRNKGNFPGRFSGRQFSNSRSEMNVSTLELGDSALYLCASSFSDSAGELFFGEGSRLTVL.

This chain joins TRBV6-2 or TRBV6-3 and TRBJ1-1; a possible D gene is TRBD1 (5 bases). With 2 bases removed from V and 4 bases from J, the gap between germline ends came to 11 bases. CDR1 and CDR2 (germline): MNHEY, SVGEGT. The CDR3 spans 14 residues. The CDR3 spells CASSYPGDPTEAFF. CDR3 bases: TGTGCCAGCAGTTACCCGGGGGATCCCACTGAAGCTTTCTTT.

The chain employs TRBV7-2 and TRBJ1-5; TRBD1 agrees at 10 bases. Germline trimming cut 3 bases from V and 6 bases from J; bases unmatched to any gene: 2. The CDR3 is made up of 14 amino acids. Germline loops: CDR1 SGHTA, CDR2 FQGNSA. The CDR3 region is CASSFGQGGQPQHF. The CDR3 DNA follows: TGTGCCAGCAGCTTCGGACAGGGGGGTCAGCCCCAGCATTTT.

V is TRBV4-2 and J is TRBJ2-6; weak D call: TRBD1 (5 bases). V was clipped by 0 bases and J by 0 bases, with 12 bases between them. This CDR3 has 18 residues. From germline, CDR1 is LGHNA and CDR2 YNFKEQ. In nucleotides, the CDR3 is TGTGCCAGCAGCCAAGAACAGGCGTTCCCCTCTGGGGCCAACGTCCTGACTTTC. This encodes CASSQEQAFPSGANVLTF.

The genes are TRBV5-1 and TRBJ2-5; TRBD2 is a possible D gene (5 bases). The CDR3 runs to 14 residues. Germline V gene sequence: CDR1 SGHRS, CDR2 YFSETQ. Trimming took 3 bases from V and 3 from J, leaving 12 bases between them. In nucleotides, the CDR3 is TGCGCCAGCAGCTCCCGGGGAGCCGAAGAGACCCAGTACTTC. Translated, it gives CASSSRGAEETQYF. Filled out from reference TRBV5-1 and TRBJ2-5, the complete variable domain reads KAGVTQTPRYLIKTRGQQVTLSCSPISGHRSVSWYQQTPGQGLQFLFEYFSETQRNKGNFPGRFSGRQFSNSRSEMNVSTLELGDSALYLCASSSRGAEETQYFGPGTRLLVL.

This sequence joins TRBV19 and TRBJ1-5; TRBD1 is a possible D gene (5 bases). V lost 3 bases and J lost 11, with 11 bases in between. Germline V lookup: CDR1 LNHDA, CDR2 SQIVND (reference sequence). This CDR3 has 12 amino acids. CDR3 protein: CASSIGGVAQHF. The CDR3 DNA reads TGTGCCAGTAGTATTGGAGGGGTGGCCCAGCATTTT.

The chain uses TRBV14 and TRBJ1-6, with D possibly TRBD1 on 6 matching bases. This CDR3 spans 18 amino acids. The germline V and J ends were trimmed by 2 bases and 7 bases, with 21 bases remaining between them. Germline CDR1 is SGHDN and CDR2 is FVKESK. CDR3 sequence: CASSQRGGPGLGNSPLHF. The CDR3 DNA follows: TGTGCCAGCAGCCAAAGAGGGGGACCAGGGCTGGGAAATTCACCCCTCCACTTT.

V gene TRBV7-9 combines with J gene TRBJ2-2, with TRBD2 matching 11 bases. V was clipped by 5 bases and J by 3 bases; unmatched bases: 11. The CDR3 totals 18 residues. Germline loops: CDR1 SEHNR, CDR2 FQNEAQ (reference sequence). The CDR3 DNA follows: TGTGCCAGCAGCCCTCCTGGCGCACTAGCGGGAGACACCGGGGAGCTGTTTTTT. Protein sequence: CASSPPGALAGDTGELFF.

V is TRBV7-2 and J is TRBJ1-2; perhaps TRBD1 as D (6 bases). Germline values: CDR1 SGHTA, CDR2 FQGNSA. The V end was cut by 4 bases, the J end by 4 bases, with 10 bases between. The CDR3 is 13 amino acids. CDR3 sequence: CASSSDSTYGYTF. The CDR3 region has the DNA TGTGCCAGCAGCTCGGACAGTACCTATGGCTACACCTTC.

The rearrangement links TRBV12-3 or TRBV12-4 to TRBJ2-7; perhaps TRBD2 as D (5 bases). There are 11 residues in the CDR3. Trimming removed 7 bases at V and 8 bases at J, with 12 bases between. CDR3 nucleotides: TGTGCCAGCAAACGGGGTGGGCAGCAGTACTTC. Protein: CASKRGGQQYF.

The chain has TRBV19 and TRBJ2-2, with 13 bases aligning to TRBD2. J was trimmed by 2 bases and V by 4 bases; bases with no gene match: 1. Germline CDR1 reads LNHDA; CDR2 reads SQIVND (reference sequence). This CDR3 region has 16 residues. CDR3 sequence: CASSRGLAGNTGELFF. CDR3 bases: TGTGCCAGTAGTAGGGGACTAGCGGGAAACACCGGGGAGCTGTTTTTT.

This clone was seen a single time. The V and J genes are TRBV4-2 and TRBJ1-2; 12 nucleotides agree with TRBD1. The CDR3 sequence is 19 residues long. The germline gives CDR1 LGHNA, CDR2 YNFKEQ. Germline trimming cut 3 bases from V and 8 bases from J; bases unmatched to any gene: 19. CDR3 coding DNA: TGTGCCAGCAGCCATCCCCCCTGGGGGGACAGGGGGCTCCGAGAGGGCTACACCTTC. Its translation is CASSHPPWGDRGLREGYTF.

The table lists this clone with a count of one. The gene calls are TRBV7-6 and TRBJ2-7, with D possibly matching TRBD2 (7 bases). CDR3 length: 16 amino acids. Trimming took off 2 bases at V and 4 bases at J, with 18 bases between the two ends. Germline V CDR1 and CDR2: SGHVS, FNYEAQ. CDR3 coding DNA: TGTGCCAGCAGCTTATCGGGGGACATCGGGGGGTACGAGCAGTACTTC. Protein: CASSLSGDIGGYEQYF.

This clone was found a few times. V gene TRBV7-9 combines with J gene TRBJ1-1; TRBD1 matches 8 bases. J lost 0 bases, V lost 5 bases, and 17 bases had no gene match. The CDR3 contains 19 residues. Germline V gene sequence: CDR1 SEHNR, CDR2 FQNEAQ (reference sequence). CDR3 residues: CASSPGGQGLPHMNTEAFF. DNA of the CDR3: TGTGCCAGCAGCCCGGGAGGACAGGGTCTACCACATATGAACACTGAAGCTTTCTTT.

The genes are TRBV28 and TRBJ1-2, with D possibly being TRBD1 (5 bases). The germline CDR1 and CDR2 sequences are MDHEN and SYDVKM. CDR3 size: 13 residues. Trimming left V 5 bases short and J 4 bases short, with 11 bases between. CDR3 sequence reads: CASSPGGLYGYTF. CDR3 sequence (DNA): TGTGCCAGCAGTCCGGGGGGTCTCTATGGCTACACCTTC.

This clone showed up just once. The V and J genes are TRBV7-2 and TRBJ2-5; 16 bases agree with TRBD2. The trim removed 2 bases at V and 5 bases at J, leaving 11 bases unmatched. This CDR3 is 19 amino acids long. The germline V gene has CDR1 SGHTA and CDR2 FQGNSA. The CDR3 DNA is TGTGCCAGCAGCTTAAACCCGGGACTAGCGGGGGGGCGTGGGGAGACCCAGTACTTC. Translating it yields CASSLNPGLAGGRGETQYF.

CDR3 DNA sequence: TGTGCCAGCAGCTTATCGAGCCGGGACTGGACCTACAATGAGCAGTTCTTC. It specifies CASSLSSRDWTYNEQFF. The chain links TRBV5-6 to TRBJ2-1; D perhaps matches TRBD2 (6 bases). Trimming left V 2 bases short and J 2 bases short, with 17 bases between. This CDR3 comprises 17 residues. Germline assignment: CDR1 SGHDT and CDR2 YYEEEE.

The chain links TRBV7-8 to TRBJ1-4, with 7 bases matching TRBD1. V shed 1 base and J 3 bases; nucleotides not matched to a gene: 5. This CDR3 has 16 residues. From germline, CDR1 is SGHVS and CDR2 FQNEAQ. This CDR3 is CASSLVGGRANEKLFF. The CDR3 bases are TGTGCCAGCAGCTTAGTAGGGGGCAGGGCTAATGAAAAACTGTTTTTT.

The chain recombines TRBV6-4 with TRBJ1-2; 9 nucleotides align to TRBD1. The J segment lost 3 bases and the V segment lost 3 bases, leaving 5 bases of the junction unmatched. The CDR3 is made up of 15 amino acids. Germline CDR1 MRHNA, CDR2 SNTAGT. CDR3 bases: TGTGCCAGCAGTGAATCCGGGACAGGGTACTATGGCTACACCTTC. Translated, it gives CASSESGTGYYGYTF.